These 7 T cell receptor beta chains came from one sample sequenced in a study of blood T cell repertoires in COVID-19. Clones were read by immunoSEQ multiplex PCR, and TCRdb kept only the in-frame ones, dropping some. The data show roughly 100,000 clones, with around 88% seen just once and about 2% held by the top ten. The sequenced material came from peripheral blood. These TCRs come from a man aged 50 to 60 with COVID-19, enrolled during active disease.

As DNA, the CDR3 is TGTGCCAGCACCCTTGGTAGTAGGGGGAATGAGCAGTTCTTC. Protein product: CASTLGSRGNEQFF. The chain employs TRBV5-8 and TRBJ2-1, with a weak D call TRBD1 (6 bases). This CDR3 is built from 14 residues. The V gene's germline CDR1 is SGHTS and CDR2 YDEGEE. The V and J ends lost 6 bases and 7 bases respectively, with 17 bases between them.

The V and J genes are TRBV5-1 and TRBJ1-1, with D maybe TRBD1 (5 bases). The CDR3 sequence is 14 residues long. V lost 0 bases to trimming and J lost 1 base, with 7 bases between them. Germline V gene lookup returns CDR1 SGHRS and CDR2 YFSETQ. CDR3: CASSLEGSNTEAFF. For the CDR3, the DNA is TGCGCCAGCAGCTTGGAGGGGTCGAACACTGAAGCTTTCTTT.

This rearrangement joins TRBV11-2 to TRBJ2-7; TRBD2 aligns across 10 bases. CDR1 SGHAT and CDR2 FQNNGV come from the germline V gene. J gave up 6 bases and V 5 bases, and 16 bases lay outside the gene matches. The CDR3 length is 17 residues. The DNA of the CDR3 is TGTGCCAGCAGCACCGCGCTGTTAGCGGGGGGCCGTCTCGAGCAGTACTTC. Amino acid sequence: CASSTALLAGGRLEQYF.

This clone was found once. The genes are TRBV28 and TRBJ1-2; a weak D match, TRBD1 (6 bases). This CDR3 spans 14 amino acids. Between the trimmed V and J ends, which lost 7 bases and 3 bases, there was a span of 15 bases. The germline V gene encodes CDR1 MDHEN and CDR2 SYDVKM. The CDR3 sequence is CASNRGGLDYGYTF. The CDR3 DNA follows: TGTGCCAGCAATAGGGGGGGCTTGGACTATGGCTACACCTTC.

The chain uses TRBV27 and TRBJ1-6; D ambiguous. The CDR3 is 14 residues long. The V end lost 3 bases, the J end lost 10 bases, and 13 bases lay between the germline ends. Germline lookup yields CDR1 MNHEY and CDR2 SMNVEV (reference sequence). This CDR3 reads CASSFNSLGSPLHF. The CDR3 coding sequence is TGTGCCAGCAGTTTCAATTCCCTTGGCTCACCCCTCCACTTT.

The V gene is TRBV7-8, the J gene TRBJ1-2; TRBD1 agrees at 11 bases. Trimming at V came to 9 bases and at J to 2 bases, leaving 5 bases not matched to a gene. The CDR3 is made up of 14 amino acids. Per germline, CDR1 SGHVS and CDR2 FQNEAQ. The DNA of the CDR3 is TGTGCCAGTGGACAGGGGGCACTCAACTATGGCTACACCTTC. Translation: CASGQGALNYGYTF.

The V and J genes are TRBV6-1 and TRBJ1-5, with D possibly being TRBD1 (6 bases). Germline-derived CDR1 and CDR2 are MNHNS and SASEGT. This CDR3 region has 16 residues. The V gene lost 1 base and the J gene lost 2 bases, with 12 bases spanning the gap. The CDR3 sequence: CASSEEGGLGNQPQHF. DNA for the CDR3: TGTGCCAGCAGTGAAGAGGGGGGGCTGGGCAATCAGCCCCAGCATTTT.